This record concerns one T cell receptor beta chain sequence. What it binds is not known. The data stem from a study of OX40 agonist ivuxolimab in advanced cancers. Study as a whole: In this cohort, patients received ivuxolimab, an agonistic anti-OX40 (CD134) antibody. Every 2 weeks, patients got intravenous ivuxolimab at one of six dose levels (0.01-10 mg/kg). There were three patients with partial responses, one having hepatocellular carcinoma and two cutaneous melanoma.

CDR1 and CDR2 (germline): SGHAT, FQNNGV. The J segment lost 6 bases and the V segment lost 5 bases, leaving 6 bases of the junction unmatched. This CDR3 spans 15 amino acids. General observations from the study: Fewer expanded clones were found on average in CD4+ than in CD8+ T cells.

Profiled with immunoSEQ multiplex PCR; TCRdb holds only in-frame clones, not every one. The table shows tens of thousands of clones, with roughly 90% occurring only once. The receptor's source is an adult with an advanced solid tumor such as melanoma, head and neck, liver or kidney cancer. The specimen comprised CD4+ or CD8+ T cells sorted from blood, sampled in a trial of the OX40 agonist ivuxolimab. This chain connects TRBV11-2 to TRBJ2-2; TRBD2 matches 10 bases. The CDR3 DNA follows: TGTGCCAGCAGCCCTCTAGCGGGAGTTTCCGGGGAGCTGTTTTTT. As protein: CASSPLAGVSGELFF. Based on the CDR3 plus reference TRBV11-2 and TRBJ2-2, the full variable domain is EAGVAQSPRYKIIEKRQSVAFWCNPISGHATLYWYQQILGQGPKLLIQFQNNGVVDDSQLPKDRFSAERLKGVDSTLKIQPAKLEDSAVYLCASSPLAGVSGELFFGEGSRLTVL.